This T cell receptor beta chain was captured by sequencing in a study of vaccination effects on CD4 cells after COVID-19. Study-wide points: At late timepoints after vaccination, vaccine- and infection-induced clones shrank markedly.

This clone was observed a few times. Its antigen remains unidentified. Pools of viral peptides were used by the ViraFEST assay to expand antigen-specific CD4+ T cells ahead of sequencing. Subsequent to a culture period of more than 8 days, CD4+ T cells were isolated. TCRdb keeps only in-frame clones here, not all; method: immunoSEQ multiplex PCR. The sample lists approximately 30,000 clones, approximately 68% seen once, with around 27% in the top ten. CDR1 is KGHSH and CDR2 is LQKENI in the germline V gene. The CDR3 length is 13 residues. The ends were cut back, 3 bases at V and 9 bases at J, with 9 bases in the middle.

Source: CD4+ T cells from PBMCs cultured with HCoV-229E spike peptides, taken before COVID-19 vaccination. This receptor was taken from a human donor who received a COVID-19 vaccine. This chain connects TRBV18 to TRBJ1-6; tentatively, D is TRBD1 (5 bases). This CDR3 is CASSPRDGSPLHF. The CDR3 DNA reads TGTGCCAGCTCACCTCGGGACGGTTCACCCCTCCACTTT.